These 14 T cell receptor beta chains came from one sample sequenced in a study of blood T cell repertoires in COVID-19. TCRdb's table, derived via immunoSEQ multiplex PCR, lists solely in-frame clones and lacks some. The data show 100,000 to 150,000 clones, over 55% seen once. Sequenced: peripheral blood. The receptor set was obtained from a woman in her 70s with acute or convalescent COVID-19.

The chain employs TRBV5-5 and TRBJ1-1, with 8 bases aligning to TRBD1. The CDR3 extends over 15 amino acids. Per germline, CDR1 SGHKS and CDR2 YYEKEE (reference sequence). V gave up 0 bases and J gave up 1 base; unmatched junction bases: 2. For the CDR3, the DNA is TGTGCCAGCAGCTTGGCAGGGGGCACGAACACTGAAGCTTTCTTT. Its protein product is CASSLAGGTNTEAFF.

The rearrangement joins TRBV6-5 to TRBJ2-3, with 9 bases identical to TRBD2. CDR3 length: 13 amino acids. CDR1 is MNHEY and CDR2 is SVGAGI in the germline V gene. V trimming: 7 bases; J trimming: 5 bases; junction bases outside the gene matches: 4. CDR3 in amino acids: CASNAGGQDTQYF. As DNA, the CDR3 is TGTGCCAGCAACGCGGGGGGGCAAGATACGCAGTATTTT.

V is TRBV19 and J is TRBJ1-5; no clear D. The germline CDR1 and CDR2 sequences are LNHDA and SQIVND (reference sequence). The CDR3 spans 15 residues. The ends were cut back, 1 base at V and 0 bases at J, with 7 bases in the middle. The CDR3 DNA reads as TGTGCCAGTAGTATAGGGGCTAATAGCAATCAGCCCCAGCATTTT. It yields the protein CASSIGANSNQPQHF. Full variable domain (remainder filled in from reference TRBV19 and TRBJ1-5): DGGITQSPKYLFRKEGQNVTLSCEQNLNHDAMYWYRQDPGQGLRLIYYSQIVNDFQKGDIAEGYSVSREKKESFPLTVTSAQKNPTAFYLCASSIGANSNQPQHFGDGTRLSIL.

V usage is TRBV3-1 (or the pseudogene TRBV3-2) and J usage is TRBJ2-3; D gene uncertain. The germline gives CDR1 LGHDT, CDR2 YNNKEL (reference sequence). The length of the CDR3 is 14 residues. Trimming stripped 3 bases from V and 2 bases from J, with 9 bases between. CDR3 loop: CASSHNPTTDTQYF. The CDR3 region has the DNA TGTGCCAGCAGCCATAATCCTACCACAGATACGCAGTATTTT.

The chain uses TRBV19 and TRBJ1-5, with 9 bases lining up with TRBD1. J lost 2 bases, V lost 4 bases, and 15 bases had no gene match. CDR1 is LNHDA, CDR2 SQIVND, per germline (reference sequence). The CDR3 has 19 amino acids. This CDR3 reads CASSRGGQGTLSGNQPQHF. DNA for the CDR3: TGTGCCAGTAGTAGAGGCGGACAGGGGACTCTAAGCGGCAATCAGCCCCAGCATTTT.

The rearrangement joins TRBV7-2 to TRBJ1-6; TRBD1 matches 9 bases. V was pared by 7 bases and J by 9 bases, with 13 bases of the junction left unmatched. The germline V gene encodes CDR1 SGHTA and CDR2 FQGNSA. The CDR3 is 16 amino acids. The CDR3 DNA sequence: TGTGCCAGCACTCGCGACCCGACAGGGGGGGGTTCACCCCTCCACTTT. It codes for CASTRDPTGGGSPLHF.

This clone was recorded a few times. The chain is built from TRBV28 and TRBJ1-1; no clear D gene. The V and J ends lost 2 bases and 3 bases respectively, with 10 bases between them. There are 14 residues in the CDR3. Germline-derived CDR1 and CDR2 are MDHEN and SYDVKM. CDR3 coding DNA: TGTGCCAGCAGTTTACGGCCAGACTACACTGAAGCTTTCTTT. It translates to CASSLRPDYTEAFF.

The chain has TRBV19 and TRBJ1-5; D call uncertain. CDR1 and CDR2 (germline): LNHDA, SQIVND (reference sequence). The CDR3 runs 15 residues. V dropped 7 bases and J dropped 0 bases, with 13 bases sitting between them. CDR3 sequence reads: CASNGKRGSNQPQHF. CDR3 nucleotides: TGTGCCAGTAACGGAAAGCGGGGTAGCAATCAGCCCCAGCATTTT.

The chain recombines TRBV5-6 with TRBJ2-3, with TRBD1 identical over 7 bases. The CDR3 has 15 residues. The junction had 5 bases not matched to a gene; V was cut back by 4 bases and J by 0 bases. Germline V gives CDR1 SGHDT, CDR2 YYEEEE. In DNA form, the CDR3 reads TGTGCCAGCAGCGAACAGGGGATTAGCACAGATACGCAGTATTTT. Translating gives CASSEQGISTDTQYF.

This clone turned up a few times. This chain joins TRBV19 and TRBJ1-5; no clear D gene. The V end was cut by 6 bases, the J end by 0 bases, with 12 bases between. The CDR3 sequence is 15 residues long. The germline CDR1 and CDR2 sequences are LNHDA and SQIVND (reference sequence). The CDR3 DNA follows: TGTGCCAGTAGCCGTCAGGAAGATAGCAATCAGCCCCAGCATTTT. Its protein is CASSRQEDSNQPQHF.

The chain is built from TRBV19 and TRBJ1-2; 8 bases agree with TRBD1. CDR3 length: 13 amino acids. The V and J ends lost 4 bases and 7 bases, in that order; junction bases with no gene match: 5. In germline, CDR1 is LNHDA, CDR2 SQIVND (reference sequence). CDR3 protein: CASSTTGGAGYTF. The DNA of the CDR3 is TGTGCCAGTAGTACTACAGGGGGAGCTGGCTACACCTTC.

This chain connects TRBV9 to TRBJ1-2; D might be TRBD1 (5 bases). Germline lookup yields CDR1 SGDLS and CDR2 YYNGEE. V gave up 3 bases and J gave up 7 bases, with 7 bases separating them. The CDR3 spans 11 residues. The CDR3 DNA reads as TGTGCCAGCAGCGGACAGAGTGGCTACACCTTC. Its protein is CASSGQSGYTF.

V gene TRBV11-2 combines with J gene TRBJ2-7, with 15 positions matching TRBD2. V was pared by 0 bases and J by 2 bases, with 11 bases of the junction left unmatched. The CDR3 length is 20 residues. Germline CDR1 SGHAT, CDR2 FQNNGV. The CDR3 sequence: CASSLETSGTSGGPPYEQYF. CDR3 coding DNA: TGTGCCAGCAGCTTAGAGACTTCCGGGACTAGCGGGGGGCCCCCCTACGAGCAGTACTTC.

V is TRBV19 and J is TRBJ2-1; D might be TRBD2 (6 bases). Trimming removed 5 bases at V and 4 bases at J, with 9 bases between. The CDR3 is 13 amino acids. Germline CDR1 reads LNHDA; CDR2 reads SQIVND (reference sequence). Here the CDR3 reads CASSAGLYNEQFF. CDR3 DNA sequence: TGTGCCAGTAGTGCGGGACTTTACAATGAGCAGTTCTTC.